A selection of T cell receptor beta chains follows, all from one sample in a study of cytomegalovirus exposure and HLA in healthy donors. The method was immunoSEQ multiplex PCR; TCRdb's version includes in-frame clones alone and lacks a portion of them. The sample includes about 210,000 clones, 78% of them seen just once. Sequenced input: PBMCs. These receptors came from a boy between 10 and 17 years old in good health and CMV-seronegative. The CDR3 runs from the conserved cysteine through the conserved F or W. A D gene is named only where the DNA matches it firmly. For some rows the clone size is stated as once, few or many, or as a class when expanded; others skip it.

CDR3: CASSQGDTNNEKLLF
DNA: TGCGCCAGCAGCCAAGGGGACACCAATAATGAAAAACTGCTTTTT
D: .
J: TRBJ1-4
V: TRBV4-1
size: .

CDR3: CASSLLAAAYEQYF
DNA: TGTGCCAGCAGTCTACTAGCGGCCGCCTACGAGCAGTACTTC
D: TRBD2
J: TRBJ2-7
V: TRBV6-6
size: .

CDR3: CASSDRGTNQPQHF
DNA: TGTGCCAGCAGTGACAGGGGGACCAATCAGCCCCAGCATTTT
D: TRBD1
J: TRBJ1-5
V: TRBV6-1
size: .

CDR3: CASTLGGLSEKLFF
DNA: TGTGCCAGCACCCTCGGGGGGCTGAGTGAAAAACTGTTTTTT
D: .
J: TRBJ1-4
V: TRBV11-2
size: .

CDR3: CASGRHNLGTGGEAFF
DNA: TGTGCTAGTGGTCGACACAACTTAGGAACCGGGGGTGAAGCTTTCTTT
D: .
J: TRBJ1-1
V: TRBV12-5
size: .

CDR3: CASSFGTNSRYNTGELFF
DNA: TGTGCCAGCAGTTTCGGTACGAACTCACGATACAACACCGGGGAGCTGTTTTTT
D: .
J: TRBJ2-2
V: TRBV27
size: few

CDR3: CASSDLGQTNEKLFF
DNA: TGCGCCAGCAGTGATTTGGGACAGACTAATGAAAAACTGTTTTTT
D: TRBD1
J: TRBJ1-4
V: TRBV10-2
size: .

CDR3: CASSPRAPGSGNEQYF
DNA: TGCGCCAGCAGCCCCCGGGCGCCCGGGAGCGGGAACGAGCAGTACTTC
D: TRBD2
J: TRBJ2-7
V: TRBV4-1
size: few

CDR3: CASSVGRRRTEAFF
DNA: TGTGCCAGCAGTGTCGGCAGGCGGAGGACTGAAGCTTTCTTT
D: .
J: TRBJ1-1
V: TRBV2
size: once

CDR3: CASSGYSGNTIYF
DNA: TGTGCCAGTTCAGGGTACTCTGGAAACACCATATATTTT
D: .
J: TRBJ1-3
V: TRBV19
size: .

CDR3: CASSDRTSGETQYF
DNA: TGTGCCAGCAGTGATCGGACTAGCGGGGAGACCCAGTACTTC
D: TRBD2
J: TRBJ2-5
V: TRBV25-1
size: .

CDR3: CASSLETSGPSSDTQYF
DNA: TGTGCCAGCAGCTTGGAGACTAGCGGACCGAGCTCAGATACGCAGTATTTT
D: TRBD2
J: TRBJ2-3
V: TRBV7-9
size: .

CDR3: CASSYGGAAYNEQFF
DNA: TGCGCCAGCAGCTACGGGGGGGCGGCCTACAATGAGCAGTTCTTC
D: TRBD2
J: TRBJ2-1
V: TRBV5-1
size: .

CDR3: CASSLEGQSIYEQYF
DNA: TGTGCCAGCAGCTTAGAGGGACAGAGCATCTACGAGCAGTACTTC
D: TRBD1
J: TRBJ2-7
V: TRBV7-2
size: .

CDR3: CASRAGTGSSGANVLTF
DNA: TGTGCCAGCAGGGCCGGGACAGGGAGCTCTGGGGCCAACGTCCTGACTTTC
D: TRBD1
J: TRBJ2-6
V: TRBV27
size: .

CDR3: CASSIIGGGNYGYTF
DNA: TGTGCCAGTAGTATCATCGGCGGGGGGAACTATGGCTACACCTTC
D: .
J: TRBJ1-2
V: TRBV19
size: .

CDR3: CASTLGTRRLVQETQYF
DNA: TGCGCCAGCACCCTAGGGACACGCCGACTGGTGCAAGAGACCCAGTACTTC
D: .
J: TRBJ2-5
V: TRBV5-1
size: once

CDR3: CASSPGHATNEKLFF
DNA: TGCGCCAGCAGCCCGGGACACGCAACTAATGAAAAACTGTTTTTT
D: .
J: TRBJ1-4
V: TRBV5-1
size: .

CDR3: CASSTWTAEKLFF
DNA: TGTGCCAGCAGCACTTGGACAGCTGAAAAACTGTTTTTT
D: .
J: TRBJ1-4
V: TRBV11-3
size: .

CDR3: CASRVTGGYEQYF
DNA: TGCGCCAGCAGGGTGACAGGGGGCTACGAGCAGTACTTC
D: TRBD1
J: TRBJ2-7
V: TRBV5-1
size: .

CDR3: CASSLQGLWNIQYF
DNA: TGTGCCAGCAGCCTCCAGGGCCTGTGGAACATTCAGTACTTC
D: .
J: TRBJ2-4
V: TRBV11-3
size: .

CDR3: CASSSGQGSLAAQYF
DNA: TGTGCCAGCAGCTCGGGACAGGGGTCCCTCGCGGCGCAGTATTTT
D: TRBD1
J: TRBJ2-3
V: TRBV5-4
size: .

CDR3: CASSLGTGEKLFF
DNA: TGTGCCAGCAGCTTGGGGACAGGGGAAAAACTGTTTTTT
D: TRBD1
J: TRBJ1-4
V: TRBV11-3
size: .

CDR3: CASSEARQGVGEQFF
DNA: TGTGCCAGCAGTGAAGCGCGACAGGGGGTAGGTGAGCAGTTCTTC
D: TRBD1
J: TRBJ2-1
V: TRBV2
size: .

CDR3: CASSGTSGRTEQFF
DNA: TGTGCCAGCAGCGGGACTAGCGGGAGAACTGAGCAGTTCTTC
D: TRBD2
J: TRBJ2-1
V: TRBV9
size: .

CDR3: CASSAGTSETYEQYF
DNA: TGTGCCAGCAGCGCCGGGACTAGCGAAACCTACGAGCAGTACTTC
D: TRBD2
J: TRBJ2-7
V: TRBV2
size: .

CDR3: CAWRGGVTDTQYF
DNA: TGTGCCTGGAGGGGCGGGGTCACAGATACGCAGTATTTT
D: .
J: TRBJ2-3
V: TRBV30
size: .